The T cell receptor beta chain described here comes from a study of blood T cell repertoires in COVID-19 (dated by TCRdb to 2018 to 2021). With respect to the entire study: Collaborator samples came from the United States, Italy and Spain and covered acute and convalescent phases of COVID-19. The prospective study material was composed of cDNA or gDNA derived from T cells, B-cell-depleted T cells, or PBMCs. The dataset comprised deeply sampled blood TCRbeta repertoires from subjects exposed to, actively infected with, or recovered from COVID-19. The repertoires were released in a freely available public database intended as a resource for research on the immune response to SARS-CoV-2. The samples were drawn from the first 160 participants of the ongoing ImmuneRACE study and from 1,254 subjects provided by 6 global collaborators. Sample metadata almost always included a de-identified subject ID, COVID-19 status, age in years and sex. Where available, HLA class I and class II types were taken from metadata supplied by the sample provider and were not determined by assay-based typing.

Each collaborating institution followed its own protocols to collect whole blood in K2EDTA tubes. For TCRbeta analysis, collaborators shipped samples as frozen whole blood, isolated PBMCs, or DNA extracted from either of those sample types. In the case of this clone: It has no known antigen specificity. No clone much larger than this one lies a single base away; base qualities are absent.

Including the terminal cysteine and phenylalanine, the CDR3 comprises 15 residues. The sequence is cut down to CDR3 DNA, 45 bases in frame from base 1. The germline V gene encodes CDR1 WSHSY and CDR2 SAAADI. The junction shows trimming of 3 bases on V and 4 bases on J, and the gene matches do not reach 3 bases of it. The immunoSEQ Assay, a bias-controlled multiplex PCR, was used to amplify TCRbeta CDR3 regions from genomic DNA. In the original analysis: The number of nucleated cells in each sample was estimated by amplification of reference gene primers within the assay. To quantify the absolute abundance of each unique TCRbeta CDR3 rearrangement, sequence reads were collapsed and filtered. For each sample, productive Simpson clonality was calculated by taking the square root of Simpson's diversity index across productive rearrangements. TCRdb stores this immuneACCESS table with in-frame sequences only. Part of the clones is absent; in the studies checked, under half of the shortfall reflects unresolved V genes, and no reason is known for the rest. The D gene and trimming were derived from the DNA, and the V and J assignments and clone size from that table. The table for this sample lists some 130,000 clones; roughly three quarters of them were counted only once. The leading ten clones occupy under 2.5% of the sample.

Points the paper makes about the study in general: The amount of clinical and demographic metadata varied by source and participant and was provided uncurated.

The chain joins TRBV10-2 to TRBJ2-2; 9 of the junction bases match TRBD2. Sequencing was performed on peripheral blood. The clonotype was recovered from an older woman with acute or convalescent COVID-19. The DNA sequence is TGCGCCAGCAGTGACAGCGGGGGGCCCACCGGGGAGCTGTTTTTT. Translated, this is CASSDSGGPTGELFF.